This T cell receptor (delta chain) was identified during a study of γδ T cells in repeated Plasmodium falciparum infection. This clone appeared a few times. The translation of this DNA and the TCRdb protein of a much larger clone differ at residue 20, probably owing to a read error; the protein shown here is translated from the DNA. This CDR3 contains 22 residues. Germline lookup yields CDR1 TSWWSYY and CDR2 QGS. TCRdb repeated clone calling on the multiplex PCR reads with CATT. The data contain tens of thousands of delta-chain clones, roughly 0.98% of them singletons. Flow sorting of PBMC yielded separate Vgamma9/Vdelta2+ and Vdelta2-negative gammadelta T cell populations for bulk repertoire analysis.

The origin of this receptor is a pool of human donors (malaria-infected and uninfected, not separated). The sequencing sample was made of gamma-delta T cells from blood. The rearrangement links TRDV1 to TRDJ1, with 9 bases fitting TRDD3. The CDR3 loop reads CALGELSYGDWGIEEYTDKRIF. CDR3 in DNA: TGTGCTCTTGGGGAACTATCCTACGGGGATTGGGGGATAGAAGAGTACACCGATAAACGCATCTTT.